This is a list of T cell receptor beta chains from one sample in a study of PD-L1 blockade in urothelial cancer. Using immunoSEQ multiplex PCR, the repertoire was profiled, and TCRdb retains in-frame clones only, with some absent. The table shows around 120,000 clones, with about 89% occurring only once. Here the sequenced sample was PBMCs, taken around atezolizumab (anti-PD-L1) treatment. All receptors come from a man in his 60s with urothelial cancer. Each CDR3 is given with its conserved first and last residue. Fields, in order: D gene, clone size, J gene, V gene, CDR3 protein, CDR3 DNA. The D gene is left open where the match is weak. The size of a clone is reported for some rows only, either as once, few or many, or as a class for expanded clones.

D gene: NA; clone size: NA; J gene: TRBJ2-5; V gene: TRBV9; CDR3 protein: CASSAPLGGEETQYF; CDR3 DNA: TGTGCCAGCAGCGCACCCCTCGGCGGTGAAGAGACCCAGTACTTC
D gene: NA; clone size: few; J gene: TRBJ1-1; V gene: TRBV7-9; CDR3 protein: CASSLKSVINSDTEAFF; CDR3 DNA: TGTGCCAGCAGCTTAAAGTCGGTTATCAATTCGGACACTGAAGCTTTCTTT
D gene: NA; clone size: NA; J gene: TRBJ1-2; V gene: TRBV6-1; CDR3 protein: CATSVQNYGYTF; CDR3 DNA: TGTGCCACCTCAGTACAGAACTATGGCTACACCTTC
D gene: TRBD1; clone size: NA; J gene: TRBJ2-1; V gene: TRBV7-3; CDR3 protein: CASSLGQGVNEQFF; CDR3 DNA: TGTGCCAGCAGCTTAGGGCAGGGGGTGAATGAGCAGTTCTTC
D gene: NA; clone size: NA; J gene: TRBJ1-5; V gene: TRBV28; CDR3 protein: CASSWTAGHQPQHF; CDR3 DNA: TGTGCCAGCAGTTGGACTGCCGGGCATCAGCCCCAGCATTTT
D gene: TRBD1; clone size: NA; J gene: TRBJ2-2; V gene: TRBV9; CDR3 protein: CASSTGVTGELFF; CDR3 DNA: TGTGCCAGCAGTACAGGGGTCACCGGGGAGCTGTTTTTT
D gene: NA; clone size: NA; J gene: TRBJ2-1; V gene: TRBV28; CDR3 protein: CASRMTAGDEQFF; CDR3 DNA: TGTGCCAGCAGGATGACAGCTGGGGATGAGCAGTTCTTC
D gene: TRBD1; clone size: NA; J gene: TRBJ1-4; V gene: TRBV13; CDR3 protein: CASSYSPGQGANEKLFF; CDR3 DNA: TGTGCCAGCAGCTATTCCCCTGGACAGGGGGCGAATGAAAAACTGTTTTTT
D gene: NA; clone size: few; J gene: TRBJ1-2; V gene: TRBV6-6; CDR3 protein: CASSYSPGYGYTF; CDR3 DNA: TGTGCCAGCAGTTACTCGCCAGGGTATGGCTACACCTTC
D gene: TRBD2; clone size: NA; J gene: TRBJ2-2; V gene: TRBV5-1; CDR3 protein: CASSPAGASGRIGGELFF; CDR3 DNA: TGCGCCAGCAGCCCCGCCGGTGCTAGCGGGAGGATTGGCGGGGAGCTGTTTTTT
D gene: TRBD1; clone size: once; J gene: TRBJ1-1; V gene: TRBV28; CDR3 protein: CASSSPGQGGPGTEAFF; CDR3 DNA: TGTGCCAGCAGTTCCCCGGGACAGGGAGGGCCCGGCACTGAAGCTTTCTTT
D gene: TRBD1; clone size: NA; J gene: TRBJ2-7; V gene: TRBV6-1; CDR3 protein: CASSEKLGTGTRPYEQYF; CDR3 DNA: TGTGCCAGCAGTGAAAAGTTGGGGACAGGGACGAGGCCCTACGAGCAGTACTTC
D gene: NA; clone size: NA; J gene: TRBJ1-4; V gene: TRBV6-1; CDR3 protein: CASSRSDEKLFF; CDR3 DNA: TGTGCCAGCAGTCGTTCAGATGAAAAACTGTTTTTT
D gene: TRBD1; clone size: NA; J gene: TRBJ2-7; V gene: TRBV14; CDR3 protein: CASSQARGQGAYEQYF; CDR3 DNA: TGTGCCAGCAGCCAAGCTAGGGGACAGGGGGCCTACGAGCAGTACTTC
D gene: NA; clone size: NA; J gene: TRBJ2-2; V gene: TRBV28; CDR3 protein: CASSRQGFGELFF; CDR3 DNA: TGTGCCAGCAGTCGTCAGGGGTTCGGGGAGCTGTTTTTT
D gene: TRBD2; clone size: once; J gene: TRBJ2-3; V gene: TRBV7-2; CDR3 protein: CASSLLGGGLSDTQYF; CDR3 DNA: TGTGCCAGCAGCTTACTGGGCGGGGGGCTATCAGATACGCAGTATTTT
D gene: TRBD1; clone size: NA; J gene: TRBJ2-1; V gene: TRBV4-2; CDR3 protein: CASSLEGRGPTNEQFF; CDR3 DNA: TGTGCCAGCTCATTAGAGGGCAGGGGGCCTACCAATGAGCAGTTCTTC
D gene: TRBD2; clone size: NA; J gene: TRBJ2-2; V gene: TRBV7-2; CDR3 protein: CASSTQLAGLRTGELFF; CDR3 DNA: TGTGCCAGCAGCACCCAACTAGCGGGGTTGCGGACCGGGGAGCTGTTTTTT
D gene: TRBD2; clone size: NA; J gene: TRBJ2-1; V gene: TRBV15; CDR3 protein: CATSRVRLAGHNEQFF; CDR3 DNA: TGTGCCACCAGCAGAGTCAGGCTAGCGGGACACAATGAGCAGTTCTTC
D gene: TRBD1; clone size: NA; J gene: TRBJ1-3; V gene: TRBV5-6; CDR3 protein: CASSLRDRVENTIYF; CDR3 DNA: TGTGCCAGCAGCTTGAGGGACAGGGTCGAAAACACCATATATTTT
D gene: NA; clone size: NA; J gene: TRBJ1-1; V gene: TRBV13; CDR3 protein: CASSLGSNTEAFF; CDR3 DNA: TGTGCCAGCAGCTTAGGCTCGAACACTGAAGCTTTCTTT
D gene: NA; clone size: NA; J gene: TRBJ2-1; V gene: TRBV30; CDR3 protein: CAWSVLGGAYNEQFF; CDR3 DNA: TGTGCCTGGAGTGTACTAGGGGGGGCCTACAATGAGCAGTTCTTC
D gene: NA; clone size: NA; J gene: TRBJ2-2; V gene: TRBV5-6; CDR3 protein: CASSLSNREPGELFF; CDR3 DNA: TGTGCCAGCAGCTTGAGCAACAGGGAACCCGGGGAGCTGTTTTTT
D gene: NA; clone size: NA; J gene: TRBJ2-3; V gene: TRBV14; CDR3 protein: CASSPRDFTDTQYF; CDR3 DNA: TGTGCCAGCAGCCCCCGGGACTTCACAGATACGCAGTATTTT
D gene: TRBD2; clone size: once; J gene: TRBJ2-4; V gene: TRBV11-2; CDR3 protein: CASSLSGGANIQYF; CDR3 DNA: TGTGCCAGCAGCTTATCCGGGGGGGCAAACATTCAGTACTTC
D gene: NA; clone size: NA; J gene: TRBJ2-3; V gene: TRBV4-1; CDR3 protein: CASSLPGVSTDTQYF; CDR3 DNA: TGCGCCAGCAGCCTCCCGGGGGTAAGCACAGATACGCAGTATTTT
D gene: TRBD1; clone size: NA; J gene: TRBJ2-5; V gene: TRBV29-1; CDR3 protein: CSVEGGTGGETQYF; CDR3 DNA: TGCAGCGTTGAAGGTGGGACAGGGGGAGAGACCCAGTACTTC
D gene: NA; clone size: NA; J gene: TRBJ2-3; V gene: TRBV5-4; CDR3 protein: CASSLAGASTDTQYF; CDR3 DNA: TGTGCCAGCAGCTTGGCGGGAGCTAGCACAGATACGCAGTATTTT
D gene: NA; clone size: NA; J gene: TRBJ1-2; V gene: TRBV9; CDR3 protein: CASSATGGYTF; CDR3 DNA: TGTGCCAGCAGCGCAACAGGGGGCTACACCTTC
D gene: NA; clone size: NA; J gene: TRBJ2-1; V gene: TRBV5-1; CDR3 protein: CASSLEPAVDEQFF; CDR3 DNA: TGCGCCAGCAGCTTGGAACCAGCGGTCGATGAGCAGTTCTTC
D gene: NA; clone size: few; J gene: TRBJ2-7; V gene: TRBV5-1; CDR3 protein: CASSLVPGDHEQYF; CDR3 DNA: TGCGCCAGCAGCTTGGTCCCGGGGGACCACGAGCAGTACTTC
D gene: TRBD1; clone size: NA; J gene: TRBJ2-7; V gene: TRBV7-9; CDR3 protein: CASSPQGDSYEQYF; CDR3 DNA: TGTGCCAGCAGCCCACAGGGGGACTCCTACGAGCAGTACTTC